This TCR beta chain was observed in a study of blood T cell repertoires in COVID-19. The count of this clone is one. In the source study's methods: Reference gene primers were amplified, and this amplification served to estimate nucleated cell counts. The protocol was immunoSEQ multiplex PCR, while the TCRdb copy is restricted to in-frame clones and leaves out a portion. V, J and clone size reflect that table, while D and trimming were determined from the DNA. This table holds around 400,000 clones, nearly 90% found once. V dropped 8 bases and J dropped 8; count of bases not matched to a gene: 8. The CDR3 length is 13 residues. Germline lookup yields CDR1 KGHSH and CDR2 LQKENI.

This clonotype was sampled from a woman between 18 and 29 years old who had been exposed to COVID-19. The V and J genes are TRBV18 and TRBJ2-1, with TRBD2 matching over 8 bases. Source material: PBMCs or T cells enriched from blood (not recorded which). The DNA for the CDR3 is TGTGCCAGCAATCAAGGCGGGGGGCATGAGCAGTTCTTC. The encoded protein is CASNQGGGHEQFF.